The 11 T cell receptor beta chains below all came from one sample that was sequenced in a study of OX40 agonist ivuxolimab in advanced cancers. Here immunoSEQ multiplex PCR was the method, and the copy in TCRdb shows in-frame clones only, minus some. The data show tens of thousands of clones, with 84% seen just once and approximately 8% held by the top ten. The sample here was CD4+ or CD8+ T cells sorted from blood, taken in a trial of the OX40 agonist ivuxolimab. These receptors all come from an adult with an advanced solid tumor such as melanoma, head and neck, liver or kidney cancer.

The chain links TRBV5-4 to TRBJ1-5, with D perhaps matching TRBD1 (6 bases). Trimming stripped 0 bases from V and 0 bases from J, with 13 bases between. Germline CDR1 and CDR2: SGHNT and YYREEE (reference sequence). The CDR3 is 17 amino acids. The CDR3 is CASSLVGADNSNQPQHF. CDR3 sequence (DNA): TGTGCCAGCAGCTTGGTGGGGGCAGACAATAGCAATCAGCCCCAGCATTTT. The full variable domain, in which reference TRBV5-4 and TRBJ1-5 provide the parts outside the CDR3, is ETGVTQSPTHLIKTRGQQVTLRCSSQSGHNTVSWYQQALGQGPQFIFQYYREEENGRGNFPPRFSGLQFPNYSSELNVNALELDDSALYLCASSLVGADNSNQPQHFGDGTRLSIL.

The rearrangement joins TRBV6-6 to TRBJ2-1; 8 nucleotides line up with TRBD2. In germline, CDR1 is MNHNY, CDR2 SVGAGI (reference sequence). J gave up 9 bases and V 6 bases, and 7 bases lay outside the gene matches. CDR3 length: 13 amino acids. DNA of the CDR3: TGTGCCAGCAGCGAGCGGGGGAGGGGTGAGCAGTTCTTC. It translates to CASSERGRGEQFF.

CDR3 DNA sequence: TGTGCCAGCAGCGTAGGGAGGGACACCGGGGAGCTGTTTTTT. The encoded protein is CASSVGRDTGELFF. The chain joins TRBV9 to TRBJ2-2, with D maybe TRBD2 (6 bases). From germline, CDR1 is SGDLS and CDR2 YYNGEE. Trimming took off 0 bases at V and 3 bases at J, with 6 bases between the two ends. The CDR3 loop spans 14 amino acids.

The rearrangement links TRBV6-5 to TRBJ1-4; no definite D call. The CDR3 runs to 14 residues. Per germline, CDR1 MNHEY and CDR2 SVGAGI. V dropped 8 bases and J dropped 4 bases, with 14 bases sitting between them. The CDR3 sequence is CASRFRGFNEKLFF. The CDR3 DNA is TGTGCCAGCCGCTTCCGGGGATTTAATGAAAAACTGTTTTTT.

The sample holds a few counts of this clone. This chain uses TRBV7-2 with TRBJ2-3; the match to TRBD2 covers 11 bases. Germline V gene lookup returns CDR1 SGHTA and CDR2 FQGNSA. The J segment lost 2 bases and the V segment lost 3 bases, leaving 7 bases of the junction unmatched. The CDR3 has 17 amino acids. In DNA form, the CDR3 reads TGTGCCAGCAGCTTTCCGGGACTAGCGGAGATCACAGATACGCAGTATTTT. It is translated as CASSFPGLAEITDTQYF.

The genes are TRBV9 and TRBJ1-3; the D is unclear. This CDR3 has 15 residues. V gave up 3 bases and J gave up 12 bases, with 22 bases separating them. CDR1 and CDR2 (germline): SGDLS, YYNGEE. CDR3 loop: CASSARTAGALGIYF. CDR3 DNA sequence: TGTGCCAGCAGCGCCAGGACGGCTGGAGCTCTCGGCATATATTTT.

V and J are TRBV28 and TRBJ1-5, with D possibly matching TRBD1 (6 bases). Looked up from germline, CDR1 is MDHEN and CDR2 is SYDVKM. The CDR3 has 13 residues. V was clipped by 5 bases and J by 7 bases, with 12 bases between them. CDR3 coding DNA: TGTGCCAGCAGTCGGAGGGGGAGCCAGCCCCAGCATTTT. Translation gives CASSRRGSQPQHF.

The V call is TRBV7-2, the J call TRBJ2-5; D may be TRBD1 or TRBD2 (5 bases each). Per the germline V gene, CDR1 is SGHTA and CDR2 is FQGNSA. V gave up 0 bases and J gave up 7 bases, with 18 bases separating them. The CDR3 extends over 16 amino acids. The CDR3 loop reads CASSLAPGTATGTQYF. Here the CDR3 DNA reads TGTGCCAGCAGCTTAGCGCCGGGGACGGCCACGGGGACCCAGTACTTC.

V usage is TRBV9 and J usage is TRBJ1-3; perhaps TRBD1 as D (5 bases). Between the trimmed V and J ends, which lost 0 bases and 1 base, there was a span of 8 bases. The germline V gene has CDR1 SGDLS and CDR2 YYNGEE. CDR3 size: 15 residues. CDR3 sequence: CASSVGQGSGNTIYF. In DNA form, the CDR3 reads TGTGCCAGCAGCGTAGGCCAGGGATCTGGAAACACCATATATTTT.

The CDR3 DNA follows: TGTGCCAGCAGCTTGTTTGAGGAAGCGAACTATGGCTACACCTTC. Protein product: CASSLFEEANYGYTF. This chain joins TRBV5-8 and TRBJ1-2; D call uncertain. Trimming stripped 1 base from V and 2 bases from J, with 12 bases between. Germline CDR1 SGHTS, CDR2 YDEGEE. The CDR3 covers 15 residues.

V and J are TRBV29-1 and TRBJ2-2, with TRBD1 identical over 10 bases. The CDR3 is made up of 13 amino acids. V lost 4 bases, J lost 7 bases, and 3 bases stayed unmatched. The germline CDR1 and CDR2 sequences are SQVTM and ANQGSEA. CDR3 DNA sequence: TGCAGCGTTGGGGGACAGGGGATCGGGGAGCTGTTTTTT. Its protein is CSVGGQGIGELFF.